The table lists the clone carrying this T cell receptor (beta chain) with a few counts. Its antigen is not known. The TCR library protocol was used to attach unique molecular identifiers. These identifiers were attached to individual cDNA molecules. TCRdb re-called the 5' RACE reads through MiXCR, storing one row per CDR3 protein. The sample gives 80,000 to 100,000 distinct CDR3 sequences, approximately 10% of which show up once; approximately 4.5% is in the top ten. This sample was included in a study of early T cells in non-severe SARS-CoV-2 infection. About the research overall: Chains stayed unpaired after sequencing of bulk RNA from unsorted whole blood. The study, taken as a whole, reports: VDJdb matching skewed toward anti-spike CD8 responses, missing private and CD4 specificities.

Germline V lookup: CDR1 SGHAT, CDR2 FQNNGV. V gave up 5 bases and J gave up 0 bases; unmatched junction bases: 1. This CDR3 has 13 residues. The sequence was collected from an adult who was a healthcare worker with PCR-confirmed SARS-CoV-2 infection or an uninfected control (not recorded which). The chain couples TRBV11-2 to TRBJ2-7, with 7 bases that match TRBD1. Sample: whole blood, taken at baseline. Here the CDR3 DNA reads TGTGCCAGCAGCACAGGGGTCTCCTACGAGCAGTACTTC. Protein product: CASSTGVSYEQYF.